A selection of T cell receptor beta chains follows, all from one sample in a study of OX40 agonist ivuxolimab in advanced cancers. The assay was immunoSEQ multiplex PCR, and TCRdb's table has in-frame clones only and misses some. The sample contains 50,000 or so clones, about 85% of which appear only once. The sample in question was CD4+ or CD8+ T cells sorted from blood, obtained in a trial of the OX40 agonist ivuxolimab. The receptors stem from an adult with an advanced solid tumor such as melanoma, head and neck, liver or kidney cancer. CDR3s include the opening cysteine and the closing phenylalanine or tryptophan. The order of the fields is J gene, D gene, V gene, CDR3 DNA, CDR3 protein. A D gene is named only where the DNA matches it firmly.

j_gene: TRBJ2-5
d_gene: TRBD1
v_gene: TRBV2
CDR3nt: TGTGCCAGCAGTGAATGGGACAGGGCTTGGTACAAGACCCAGTACTTC
CDR3aa: CASSEWDRAWYKTQYF

j_gene: TRBJ2-7
d_gene: .
v_gene: TRBV11-2
CDR3nt: TGTGCCAGCAGCTTCGGGCTCGAGCAGTACTTC
CDR3aa: CASSFGLEQYF

j_gene: TRBJ1-3
d_gene: .
v_gene: TRBV4-2
CDR3nt: TGTGCCAGCAGCCAGGGGGGAAACACCATATATTTT
CDR3aa: CASSQGGNTIYF

j_gene: TRBJ1-2
d_gene: .
v_gene: TRBV29-1
CDR3nt: TGCAGCGTTAAAGTATCAGGGTATAATGGCTACACCTTC
CDR3aa: CSVKVSGYNGYTF

j_gene: TRBJ2-1
d_gene: TRBD1
v_gene: TRBV4-2
CDR3nt: TGTGCCAGCAGCCAGGAGGCAGGGGGCACCTACAATGAGCAGTTCTTC
CDR3aa: CASSQEAGGTYNEQFF

j_gene: TRBJ1-1
d_gene: TRBD1
v_gene: TRBV2
CDR3nt: TGTGCCAGACCTCAGACAGGGGGCCCGATGACTGAAGCTTTCTTT
CDR3aa: CARPQTGGPMTEAFF

j_gene: TRBJ1-2
d_gene: TRBD1
v_gene: TRBV7-2
CDR3nt: TGTGCCAGCAGCTTATATTTAGGACAGGCAACCCCCCTGGGTGGCTACACCTTC
CDR3aa: CASSLYLGQATPLGGYTF

j_gene: TRBJ2-7
d_gene: .
v_gene: TRBV28
CDR3nt: TGTGCCAGCAGTTTGGGCAACTACGAGCAGTACTTC
CDR3aa: CASSLGNYEQYF

j_gene: TRBJ2-2
d_gene: TRBD1
v_gene: TRBV27
CDR3nt: TGTGCCAGCAGTTTGACAGGGGGTACGAACGGGGAGCTGTTTTTT
CDR3aa: CASSLTGGTNGELFF

j_gene: TRBJ1-5
d_gene: TRBD1
v_gene: TRBV28
CDR3nt: TGTGCCAGCACACAGGGACAGAATCAGCCCCAGCATTTT
CDR3aa: CASTQGQNQPQHF

j_gene: TRBJ2-7
d_gene: .
v_gene: TRBV7-9
CDR3nt: TGTGCCAGCAGCTTAGGTAGGGATCCCTACGAGCAGTACTTC
CDR3aa: CASSLGRDPYEQYF